This TCR beta chain is from a study of T cells in Graves' hyperthyroidism and ophthalmopathy (dated by TCRdb to the late 2010s). For the wider study: Peripheral blood was sampled at the time of initial diagnosis, prior to any treatment. In addition, the study compared T-cell repertoires in thyroid tissue and in blood from roughly six Graves' hyperthyroidism patients. After sampling, hyperthyroidism patients received methimazole starting at 30 mg daily, and ophthalmopathy patients received high-dose intravenous methylprednisolone. The 75 to 100 discovery patients were randomly split 7:3 into training and test sets. To identify TCR V-J signatures that set the groups apart, the researchers used a discovery cohort of approximately 98 patients, made up of fewer than 50 with Graves' ophthalmopathy and about 55 with stable Graves' hyperthyroidism. TCR Vbeta CDR3 sequencing of 120 to 150 peripheral blood samples (about 45 ophthalmopathy, 75 to 85 hyperthyroidism and some 17 progressor patients) is reported in the paper. Prospective prediction of ophthalmopathy was tested in an independent validation cohort of about 19 hyperthyroidism patients and roughly 16 patients who later progressed to ophthalmopathy.

Amplification of TCR beta CDR3 regions was carried out from RNA transcripts. The TCR CDR3 was subjected to a first round of RT-PCR using the HTBI primer set and the Qiagen OneStep RT-PCR kit. Libraries were constructed in a second round of multiplex PCR, after which size selection and purification were performed. Paired-end sequencing of the libraries was performed with 100 bp reads on an Illumina HiSeq2000. The source study handled its data this way. SOAPnuke was used to process the raw data, with reads discarded if the reads contained adapters or uncalled bases, had a mean Phred below 15, or lacked an exact constant-primer or identifier match. High-quality paired reads were merged using COPE v1.2.5, and each unique nucleotide sequence was defined as a clonotype. MiTCR v1.1 was used to align the clonotypes against IMGT TRBV, TRBD and TRBJ reference segments. The analysis included only V-J combinations with a frequency above 0.0001, which together covered 99% to 99.2% of the repertoires. The TCS score was defined as F50 (clonal expansion) divided by E x V (chaos), with BLOSUM62-based TCRdist calculated between CDR3 peptides within each V-J. Welch's t-statistics and random forest reduced just over 500 V-J features to under 15, which were used in a naive Bayes classifier (R e1071). The public reads were quality trimmed at Q25 with fastp and then assembled into clones with MiXCR by TCRdb, keeping productive beta chains. Rows with a matching CDR3 protein are joined into one entry that keeps the most common DNA and genes. These V and J calls are TCRdb output, not the study's own analysis. For this sample the table gives fewer than 550,000 distinct CDR3 sequences, of which approximately 25% were detected only once. Jointly, the top ten make up about 11% of the sample.

The paper's findings and limits, for the study overall: In cross-validation, a model built on a 13 V-J signature told ophthalmopathy apart from stable hyperthyroidism with approximately 90% sensitivity and approximately 81% specificity, and in testing the same model reached 80%/75%. Most expanded thyroid clonotypes (frequency above 0.001) were also detected in blood, a finding suggesting that blood repertoires may reflect thyroid immune responses. Sample size was not statistically predetermined, and investigators were not blinded to group allocation. In validation, the model predicted progression to ophthalmopathy a median of approximately 6.6 months before onset, with around 70% sensitivity and roughly 72% specificity.

Moderately to severely active disease, a Clinical Activity Score of at least 3, a NOSPECS grade of at least 4, and a duration under 3 months were present in ophthalmopathy patients. Exclusion was applied to patients with uncontrolled infections, other autoimmune diseases, pregnancy or lactation. Diagnoses relied on clinical symptoms, serum thyroxine and TRAb, thyroid ultrasound and orbital computed tomography. PBMCs were isolated from about 10 ml of fresh peripheral blood by Ficoll-Paque density gradient centrifugation. Trizol reagent was used to extract total RNA, and RNA quality was then checked on an Agilent 2100 Bioanalyzer. Only a few counts were recorded for this clonotype. Its antigen has not been determined. Qualities for individual bases were not recorded, and no much larger clone is one base off. CDR1 MNHEY and CDR2 SVGAGI are derived from the germline V gene. The cysteine opens and the phenylalanine closes a CDR3 of 15 amino acids. Left in the record is the CDR3 DNA by itself, 45 bases read in frame from the first base. Deletion took 5 bases off V and 4 bases off J, with a span of 17 bases between the germline ends.

Sequenced input: blood. This receptor was taken from a woman between 25 and 40 years old with Graves' ophthalmopathy. The receptor chain draws on TRBV6-5 and TRBJ1-1; the D gene cannot be named for sure. This receptor has the CDR3 CASSTAKQRVTEAFF. The DNA reads as follows: TGTGCCAGCAGTACTGCAAAACAGAGGGTCACTGAAGCTTTCTTT.